The 21 T cell receptor beta chains given below trace back to one sample, sequenced in a study of blood T cell repertoires in COVID-19. Sequenced by immunoSEQ multiplex PCR; TCRdb stores in-frame clones only, minus some. The sample consists of fewer than 130,000 clones, less than 75% of them appearing once. Source material: peripheral blood. The source of these receptors is a woman aged 60-75 years with acute or convalescent COVID-19.

The V gene is TRBV24-1, the J gene TRBJ2-1; the D is unclear. Germline CDR1 and CDR2: KGHDR and SFDVKD. Deletions cut 7 bases from V and 0 bases from J, with 12 bases between. This CDR3 has 15 residues. The CDR3 coding sequence is TGTGCCACCAGCCGAGACTCCTCCTCCTACAATGAGCAGTTCTTC. Its translation: CATSRDSSSYNEQFF.

This sequence joins TRBV2 and TRBJ2-5, with TRBD2 matching 7 bases. CDR1 is SNHLY, CDR2 FYNNEI, per germline. CDR3 size: 13 residues. V shed 6 bases, J shed 7 bases, and the junction held 8 bases outside the gene matches. Written as DNA, the CDR3 is TGTGCCAGCAGGCTCCAGGGACTATGGACCCAGTACTTC. Its translation: CASRLQGLWTQYF.

The chain employs TRBV20-1 and TRBJ2-5; D gene uncertain. The CDR3 contains 11 residues. Germline V lookup: CDR1 DFQATT, CDR2 SNEGSKA (reference sequence). The ends were cut back, 4 bases at V and 5 bases at J, with 8 bases in the middle. Here the CDR3 reads CSANQAETQYF. For the CDR3, the DNA is TGCAGTGCTAACCAAGCGGAGACCCAGTACTTC.

CDR3 protein: CSVSHGGGNTEAFF. CDR3 nucleotides: TGCAGCGTATCTCACGGGGGGGGGAACACTGAAGCTTTCTTT. The chain carries TRBV29-1 and TRBJ1-1; a possible D gene is TRBD1 (5 bases). V lost 6 bases and J 1 base, leaving 15 bases between the germline ends. The CDR3 has 14 amino acids. Germline-derived CDR1 and CDR2 are SQVTM and ANQGSEA.

This clone showed up just once. J is TRBJ1-5 and V is TRBV19; D ambiguous. Deletions cut 5 bases from V and 3 bases from J, with 17 bases between. Germline V CDR1 and CDR2: LNHDA, SQIVND (reference sequence). This CDR3 comprises 16 residues. CDR3 amino acids: CASSLGPAISNQPQHF. For the CDR3, the DNA is TGTGCCAGTAGTCTTGGGCCCGCGATATCCAATCAGCCCCAGCATTTT.

The rearrangement uses TRBV24-1 and TRBJ1-2; D unclear. Trimming cost V 0 bases and J 8 bases, with 15 bases left between them. CDR1 is KGHDR, CDR2 SFDVKD, per germline. The CDR3 spans 15 residues. The CDR3 nucleotides are TGTGCCACCAGTGATTTGCAAGCCGGGGTCGAGGGCTACACCTTC. Translating it yields CATSDLQAGVEGYTF.

The rearrangement joins TRBV6-2 or TRBV6-3 to TRBJ2-1; perhaps TRBD2 as D (6 bases). The germline V gene has CDR1 MNHEY and CDR2 SVGEGT. V shed 4 bases and J shed 2 bases, with 6 bases lying between them. The length of the CDR3 is 13 residues. The CDR3 region is CASSWGAYNEQFF. For the CDR3, the DNA is TGTGCCAGCAGTTGGGGGGCCTACAATGAGCAGTTCTTC.

The V and J genes are TRBV4-1 and TRBJ1-2; D may be TRBD1 (6 bases). The germline CDR1 and CDR2 sequences are MGHRA and YSYEKL. The ends were cut back, 0 bases at V and 2 bases at J, with 13 bases in the middle. There are 16 residues in the CDR3. The CDR3, as DNA: TGCGCCAGCAGCCAAGAAGCACAGGGATTAAACTATGGCTACACCTTC. It translates to CASSQEAQGLNYGYTF.

This clone occurred many times. The genes are TRBV5-4 and TRBJ2-7; D is ambiguous. The length of the CDR3 is 13 residues. Germline lookup yields CDR1 SGHNT and CDR2 YYREEE (reference sequence). The V end was cut by 0 bases, the J end by 6 bases, with 10 bases between. The DNA for the CDR3 is TGTGCCAGCAGCTTGGGGTGGAGAGGCGAGCAGTACTTC. This codes for CASSLGWRGEQYF.

This sequence joins TRBV10-3 and TRBJ1-3, with 9 bases lining up with TRBD1. Unmatched junction bases numbered 10, after V lost 6 bases and J lost 4 bases. Germline CDR1 ENHRY, CDR2 SYGVKD. This CDR3 is built from 16 residues. DNA for the CDR3: TGTGCCATCAGCCTAGAACAGGGGGCGATGGGAAACACCATATATTTT. This codes for CAISLEQGAMGNTIYF.

The V gene is TRBV5-5, the J gene TRBJ1-3; D is undetermined. The germline gives CDR1 SGHKS, CDR2 YYEKEE (reference sequence). V dropped 1 base and J dropped 0 bases, with 5 bases sitting between them. The CDR3 is made up of 14 amino acids. CDR3 DNA: TGTGCCAGCAGCTTGTACATCTCTGGAAACACCATATATTTT. Translation gives CASSLYISGNTIYF.

The J gene is TRBJ2-3, the V gene TRBV5-8; TRBD2 is a possible D gene (7 bases). This CDR3 comprises 16 residues. The V end was cut by 4 bases, the J end by 0 bases, with 15 bases between. Germline-derived CDR1 and CDR2 are SGHTS and YDEGEE. This chain's CDR3 is CASSHGGRGSTDTQYF. DNA of the CDR3: TGTGCCAGCAGCCATGGTGGGAGGGGGAGCACAGATACGCAGTATTTT.

CDR3 nucleotides: TGTGCCAGCAGCCGGGGGACTAGCGGGTACAATGAGCAGTTCTTC. Amino acid sequence: CASSRGTSGYNEQFF. The genes are TRBV3-1 (or the pseudogene TRBV3-2) and TRBJ2-1, with TRBD2 matching 12 bases. This CDR3 spans 15 amino acids. Germline lookup yields CDR1 LGHDT and CDR2 YNNKEL (reference sequence). V trimming: 4 bases; J trimming: 4 bases; junction bases outside the gene matches: 2.

This chain joins TRBV3-1 (or the pseudogene TRBV3-2) and TRBJ1-2; D is possibly TRBD1 (5 bases). In germline, CDR1 is LGHDT, CDR2 YNNKEL (reference sequence). The CDR3 sequence is 15 residues long. V was trimmed by 1 base and J by 7 bases, leaving 16 bases between them. This CDR3 is CASSQAIFQGGGYTF. For the CDR3, the DNA is TGTGCCAGCAGCCAAGCAATTTTTCAGGGAGGTGGCTACACCTTC.

This rearrangement joins TRBV28 to TRBJ1-5, with D possibly matching TRBD1 (5 bases). CDR1 and CDR2 (germline): MDHEN, SYDVKM. Trimming removed 8 bases at V and 2 bases at J, with 16 bases between. The CDR3 extends over 15 amino acids. CDR3 sequence (DNA): TGTGCCAGCGTCCGCGGTAGCAGGGGCAATCAGCCCCAGCATTTT. Amino acids: CASVRGSRGNQPQHF.

The rearrangement links TRBV9 to TRBJ1-2; maybe TRBD1 (6 bases). The CDR3 totals 18 residues. The germline V gene encodes CDR1 SGDLS and CDR2 YYNGEE. V was clipped by 4 bases and J by 4 bases, with 26 bases between them. This CDR3 reads CASSLNPLRVQGSYGYTF. CDR3 DNA sequence: TGTGCCAGCAGCCTCAACCCCCTCAGGGTACAGGGATCCTATGGCTACACCTTC.

J is TRBJ1-1 and V is TRBV10-3; 7 bases fit TRBD1. Germline V gene sequence: CDR1 ENHRY, CDR2 SYGVKD. The CDR3 length is 15 residues. V gave up 6 bases and J gave up 0 bases; unmatched junction bases: 7. CDR3 in DNA: TGTGCCATCAGGCGGACAGGAGACATGAACACTGAAGCTTTCTTT. It is translated as CAIRRTGDMNTEAFF.

A single count supports this clone. The chain employs TRBV5-1 and TRBJ2-1; 8 bases map to TRBD2. The CDR3 has 17 residues. Germline V gene data show CDR1 as SGHRS and CDR2 as YFSETQ. V was pared by 3 bases and J by 6 bases, with 14 bases of the junction left unmatched. The CDR3 DNA reads TGCGCCAGCAGCTCAGATCCTGCGGGGGGCCCCCTCAATGAGCAGTTCTTC. Amino acids: CASSSDPAGGPLNEQFF.

The chain recombines TRBV7-2 with TRBJ2-5, with TRBD2 matching over 9 bases. CDR1 and CDR2 from the germline V gene are SGHTA and FQGNSA. V gave up 5 bases and J gave up 4 bases; unmatched junction bases: 11. The CDR3 has 16 residues. DNA for the CDR3: TGTGCCAGCAGCCCCTCCGGGGTAGCGGGGGCAGAGACCCAGTACTTC. Translating it yields CASSPSGVAGAETQYF.

The V and J genes are TRBV3-1 (or the pseudogene TRBV3-2) and TRBJ1-1; D is ambiguous. CDR3 size: 14 residues. V was shortened by 4 bases and J by 2 bases, with 11 bases between the two germline ends. Germline lookup yields CDR1 LGHDT and CDR2 YNNKEL (reference sequence). For the CDR3, the DNA is TGTGCCAGCAGCCGGAGGGAGGGAAACACTGAAGCTTTCTTT. Translating gives CASSRREGNTEAFF.

The V call is TRBV18, the J call TRBJ2-1, with TRBD2 identical over 10 bases. The V gene's germline CDR1 is KGHSH and CDR2 LQKENI. The CDR3 sequence is 16 residues long. V lost 3 bases, J lost 2 bases, and 4 bases stayed unmatched. Here the CDR3 DNA reads TGTGCCAGCTCACCCTTTACTAGCGGGGCCTACAATGAGCAGTTCTTC. The encoded protein is CASSPFTSGAYNEQFF.